These 15 T cell receptor beta chains were all obtained from the same sample, sequenced in a study of cytomegalovirus exposure and HLA in healthy donors. The PCR made use of 60 Vbeta and 13 Jbeta primers. Assay: immunoSEQ multiplex PCR; the TCRdb copy retains only in-frame clones and omits some. Of fewer than 250,000 clones detected, about four fifths appear once; the ten largest clones hold around 1.4%. The sample was PBMCs. Receptors originate from a woman aged 50 to 65 in good health and CMV-seronegative.

This clone has more than one count but fewer than ten. The chain joins TRBV4-1 to TRBJ1-4; D ambiguous. The V end lost 0 bases, the J end lost 4 bases, and 12 bases lay between the germline ends. Germline V gives CDR1 MGHRA, CDR2 YSYEKL. The CDR3 has 16 residues. CDR3 sequence (DNA): TGCGCCAGCAGCCAAGATCCGAGGGTTATTAATGAAAAACTGTTTTTT. Its protein is CASSQDPRVINEKLFF.

A single count supports this clone. This chain joins TRBV7-2 and TRBJ1-2; D perhaps matches TRBD1 (5 bases). The CDR3 is 14 amino acids. The V end lost 5 bases, the J end lost 7 bases, and 17 bases lay between the germline ends. Germline CDR1 SGHTA, CDR2 FQGNSA. The CDR3 reads CASSGTGTVGGYTF. DNA for the CDR3: TGTGCCAGCAGCGGGACTGGGACTGTCGGTGGCTACACCTTC.

The gene calls are TRBV2 and TRBJ2-7; perhaps TRBD1 as D (5 bases). The CDR3 covers 12 residues. Trimming took 6 bases from V and 0 from J, leaving 6 bases between them. CDR1 and CDR2 from the germline V gene are SNHLY and FYNNEI. Here the CDR3 DNA reads TGTGCCAGCAGGACAGACTCCTACGAGCAGTACTTC. As protein: CASRTDSYEQYF.

The V gene is TRBV7-2, the J gene TRBJ2-5, with D perhaps matching TRBD2 (6 bases). V was clipped by 4 bases and J by 5 bases, with 14 bases between them. Germline V CDR1 and CDR2: SGHTA, FQGNSA. CDR3 length: 14 residues. The CDR3 reads CASSSGTSPETQYF. Written as DNA, the CDR3 is TGTGCCAGCAGCTCCGGGACTTCCCCGGAGACCCAGTACTTC. The complete variable domain, with remaining parts taken from reference TRBV7-2 and TRBJ2-5, reads GAGVSQSPSNKVTEKGKDVELRCDPISGHTALYWYRQSLGQGLEFLIYFQGNSAPDKSGLPSDRFSAERTGGSVSTLTIQRTQQEDSAVYLCASSSGTSPETQYFGPGTRLLVL.

The rearrangement links TRBV5-1 to TRBJ1-1; possible D gene TRBD1, 6 bases. This CDR3 spans 14 amino acids. Trimming removed 1 base from V and 3 bases from J, with 10 bases in between. The germline V gene encodes CDR1 SGHRS and CDR2 YFSETQ. CDR3 sequence: CASSLTGKDTEAFF. The CDR3 DNA sequence: TGCGCCAGCAGCTTGACAGGGAAGGACACTGAAGCTTTCTTT.

This clone was counted only a few times. This chain connects TRBV4-3 to TRBJ2-7; TRBD2 agrees at 10 bases. Losses at the gene ends were 0 bases for V and 6 bases for J; bases not matched to a gene: 5. The CDR3 spans 15 residues. Germline V gene lookup returns CDR1 LGHNA and CDR2 YSLEER. CDR3 residues: CASSQDLLAGAEQYF. The CDR3 bases are TGCGCCAGCAGCCAAGATCTTCTAGCGGGAGCCGAGCAGTACTTC.

This chain connects TRBV2 to TRBJ1-4; 7 bases line up with TRBD1. V was clipped by 7 bases and J by 7 bases; unmatched bases: 3. The germline gives CDR1 SNHLY, CDR2 FYNNEI. This CDR3 has 12 residues. The CDR3 reads CASKTGAEKLFF. The CDR3 bases are TGTGCCAGCAAAACAGGGGCTGAAAAACTGTTTTTT.

The rearrangement joins TRBV6-4 to TRBJ2-2; 12 bases fit TRBD2. Germline CDR1 MRHNA, CDR2 SNTAGT. V lost 5 bases to trimming and J lost 3 bases; unmatched junction nucleotides: 1. The CDR3 runs 15 residues. CDR3 amino acids: CASSRTSGDTGELFF. The CDR3 region has the DNA TGTGCCAGCAGTAGGACTAGCGGGGACACCGGGGAGCTGTTTTTT.

The chain has TRBV6-5 and TRBJ1-2; unclear D gene. Germline V gives CDR1 MNHEY, CDR2 SVGAGI. Trimming took 3 bases from V and 0 from J, leaving 8 bases between them. This CDR3 is built from 14 residues. The CDR3 sequence is CASSYGKANYGYTF. DNA of the CDR3: TGTGCCAGCAGTTATGGCAAAGCTAACTATGGCTACACCTTC.

This chain joins TRBV11-3 and TRBJ2-7; a possible D gene is TRBD2 (5 bases). Germline V CDR1 and CDR2: SGHNT, YENEEA. The CDR3 totals 15 residues. Trimming took 4 bases from V and 9 from J, leaving 22 bases between them. CDR3 sequence reads: CASSYSLATLDGQYF. DNA for the CDR3: TGTGCCAGCAGCTACAGCTTAGCGACCCTCGACGGGCAGTACTTC.

With respect to this clone: At one end the junction does not follow the germline gene, possibly because of a read error. V usage is TRBV7-3 and J usage is TRBJ2-2; TRBD2 agrees at 8 bases. Germline-derived CDR1 and CDR2 are SGHTA and FQGTGA. This CDR3 contains 15 residues. The CDR3 DNA sequence: TGTGCCAGAAGCTTAGACGGGAGGGATACCGGGGAGCTGTTTTTT. Protein product: CARSLDGRDTGELFF.

This clone appeared a few times. J is TRBJ1-6 and V is TRBV5-6; 9 bases agree with TRBD1. CDR3 length: 14 amino acids. Germline-derived CDR1 and CDR2 are SGHDT and YYEEEE. Losses at the gene ends were 6 bases for V and 9 bases for J; bases not matched to a gene: 7. CDR3 in amino acids: CASTWGQGSSPLHF. DNA of the CDR3: TGTGCCAGCACCTGGGGACAGGGAAGTTCACCCCTCCACTTT.

V gene TRBV27 combines with J gene TRBJ1-2; perhaps TRBD1 as D (6 bases). Germline CDR1 and CDR2: MNHEY and SMNVEV (reference sequence). Trimming took off 4 bases at V and 4 bases at J, with 16 bases between the two ends. This CDR3 is built from 15 residues. The CDR3 spells CASSSNPTGLYGYTF. In DNA, the CDR3 is TGTGCCAGCAGTTCAAATCCGACAGGCCTCTATGGCTACACCTTC.

This clone has just a few counts. The V gene is TRBV5-1, the J gene TRBJ2-7; D unresolved. This CDR3 region has 14 residues. Trimming took 4 bases from V and 0 from J, leaving 11 bases between them. Per the germline V gene, CDR1 is SGHRS and CDR2 is YFSETQ. Written as DNA, the CDR3 is TGCGCCAGCAGCCTTAATCGGTTCTCCTACGAGCAGTACTTC. Its translation is CASSLNRFSYEQYF.

Comments on this clone: The germline gene is not matched at one end of the junction; a read error may be the cause. The chain joins TRBV7-9 to TRBJ1-6; D uncertain. This CDR3 is 15 amino acids long. Looked up from germline, CDR1 is SEHNR and CDR2 is FQNEAQ (reference sequence). The CDR3 coding sequence is TGTTCCAGCAGCCCGGACCTCCCGGGGAATTCACCCCTCCACTTT. As protein: CSSSPDLPGNSPLHF.